This passage covers 4 T cell receptor beta chains from one sample sequenced in a study of early T cells in non-severe SARS-CoV-2 infection. Each CDR3 protein gets one entry after TCRdb re-called the 5' RACE reads with MiXCR. The sample holds 30,000 to 45,000 distinct CDR3 sequences; 5% to 6% are singletons and the top ten take roughly 29%. The sequencing input was whole blood. Every receptor here comes from an adult who was a healthcare worker with PCR-confirmed SARS-CoV-2 infection or an uninfected control (not recorded which).

The V gene is TRBV12-3 or TRBV12-4, the J gene TRBJ2-7; TRBD1 aligns across 7 bases. V gave up 6 bases and J gave up 2 bases; unmatched junction bases: 10. CDR3 length: 15 amino acids. The CDR3 DNA reads TGTGCCAGCAGCCGGGGACAGATCGTCGCCTACGAGCAGTACTTC. Protein: CASSRGQIVAYEQYF.

This clonotype has ten or more counts. The chain links TRBV13 to TRBJ2-1, with TRBD2 matching over 12 bases. The trim removed 2 bases at V and 7 bases at J, leaving 3 bases unmatched. The CDR3 loop spans 15 amino acids. In germline, CDR1 is PRHDT, CDR2 FYEKMQ (reference sequence). CDR3 DNA: TGTGCCAGCAGCTTACCTAGCGGGGGGGCGAATGAGCAGTTCTTC. It encodes CASSLPSGGANEQFF.

By frequency in the sample, this clonotype is medium-sized. The rearrangement joins TRBV6-5 to TRBJ2-1, with D perhaps matching TRBD2 (6 bases). Per germline, CDR1 MNHEY and CDR2 SVGAGI. This CDR3 comprises 13 residues. V dropped 0 bases and J dropped 7 bases, with 7 bases sitting between them. Here the CDR3 reads CASSYSRGNEQFF. DNA for the CDR3: TGTGCCAGCAGTTACTCGCGGGGAAATGAGCAGTTCTTC.

In this sample, this clonotype turned up a few times. The chain recombines TRBV19 with TRBJ1-2; a possible D gene is TRBD1 (6 bases). The CDR3 is 13 amino acids. Germline CDR1 is LNHDA and CDR2 is SQIVND (reference sequence). V was shortened by 8 bases and J by 4 bases, with 14 bases between the two germline ends. CDR3 residues: CASLKGVIYGYTF. In nucleotides, the CDR3 is TGTGCCAGTCTCAAGGGGGTGATCTATGGCTACACCTTC.